The 21 T cell receptor beta chains presented below share a single source sample, sequenced in a study of cytomegalovirus exposure and HLA in healthy donors. Both 60 Vbeta primers and 13 Jbeta primers went into the PCR. Data came from immunoSEQ multiplex PCR; TCRdb stores just in-frame clones and leaves some out. Found here are 77,000 or so clones, around 79% of them singletons; the top ten hold approximately 1.6%. The sequenced sample was PBMCs. These receptors came from a man between 40 and 49 years old in good health and CMV-seronegative.

The CDR3 DNA is TGTGCCAGCAGTTCAACCACCGGGACAGCGAAAAACATTCAGTACTTC. This encodes CASSSTTGTAKNIQYF. V is TRBV28 and J is TRBJ2-4; 7 nucleotides align to TRBD1. CDR1 and CDR2 from the germline V gene are MDHEN and SYDVKM. The CDR3 is 16 amino acids. Unmatched junction bases numbered 10, after V lost 4 bases and J lost 4 bases.

The V and J genes are TRBV18 and TRBJ1-2, with 10 nucleotides matching TRBD1. From germline, CDR1 is KGHSH and CDR2 LQKENI. The CDR3 spans 15 residues. V gave up 3 bases and J gave up 3 bases; unmatched junction bases: 4. The CDR3, as DNA: TGTGCCAGCTCACCCGGGACAGGGGAGTACTATGGCTACACCTTC. Amino acid sequence: CASSPGTGEYYGYTF.

This sequence joins TRBV9 and TRBJ2-7; 9 bases match TRBD1. CDR3 length: 15 amino acids. The V gene's germline CDR1 is SGDLS and CDR2 YYNGEE. The junction had 8 bases not matched to a gene; V was cut back by 0 bases and J by 7 bases. Here the CDR3 reads CASSVAGTGRREQYF. In DNA form, the CDR3 reads TGTGCCAGCAGCGTAGCCGGGACAGGGAGGCGGGAGCAGTACTTC.

This clone was seen more than once but under ten times. This chain joins TRBV6-5 and TRBJ2-5; weak D call: TRBD2 (6 bases). The CDR3 has 15 amino acids. Germline V gene data show CDR1 as MNHEY and CDR2 as SVGAGI. Deletions cut 6 bases from V and 4 bases from J, with 18 bases between. The CDR3 loop is CASRGEERRRETQYF. CDR3 bases: TGTGCCAGCAGGGGGGAGGAAAGGCGTCGAGAGACCCAGTACTTC.

The chain combines TRBV18 with TRBJ1-4, with D possibly matching TRBD1 (6 bases). CDR1 and CDR2 from the germline V gene are KGHSH and LQKENI. This CDR3 has 15 residues. Trimming cost V 4 bases and J 6 bases, with 15 bases left between them. Here the CDR3 DNA reads TGTGCCAGCTCACGTCCTGTAGCAGGGGATGAAAAACTGTTTTTT. Translating it yields CASSRPVAGDEKLFF.

The chain is built from TRBV29-1 and TRBJ2-1, with unresolved D. The V and J ends lost 4 bases and 1 base respectively, with 11 bases between them. The CDR3 has 14 amino acids. The germline CDR1 and CDR2 sequences are SQVTM and ANQGSEA. In DNA, the CDR3 is TGCAGCGTTGCGATTAGCAGATCCTACAATGAGCAGTTCTTC. Translated: CSVAISRSYNEQFF.

The gene calls are TRBV28 and TRBJ2-7; maybe TRBD1 (5 bases). Trimming took 6 bases from V and 1 from J, leaving 10 bases between them. CDR1 is MDHEN and CDR2 is SYDVKM in the germline V gene. This CDR3 comprises 13 residues. CDR3 sequence: CASRLTESYEQYF. In nucleotides, the CDR3 is TGTGCCAGCAGGCTGACAGAATCCTACGAGCAGTACTTC.

This sequence joins TRBV28 and TRBJ2-2, with 11 positions matching TRBD2. Germline CDR1 and CDR2: MDHEN and SYDVKM. The CDR3 runs 17 residues. The V and J ends lost 2 bases and 4 bases, in that order; junction bases with no gene match: 6. Here the CDR3 DNA reads TGTGCCAGCAGTTTACTCTCTAGCGGGAGGCTCACCGGGGAGCTGTTTTTT. Protein product: CASSLLSSGRLTGELFF.

With regard to this clone: At one end, the junction sequence differs from germline, possibly due to a read error. The chain employs TRBV6-4 and TRBJ2-1, with 7 bases that match TRBD2. The germline V gene encodes CDR1 MRHNA and CDR2 SNTAGT. There are 15 residues in the CDR3. The CDR3 here is CAGSERGGSYNEQFF. CDR3 coding DNA: TGTGCCGGCAGTGAAAGGGGCGGGAGCTACAATGAGCAGTTCTTC.

V gene TRBV27 combines with J gene TRBJ2-1, with 7 bases matching TRBD2. With V trimmed by 2 bases and J by 5 bases, 12 bases remained unmatched. This CDR3 is 17 amino acids long. Germline CDR1 is MNHEY and CDR2 is SMNVEV (reference sequence). The CDR3, as DNA: TGTGCCAGCAGTTTACGTTTCGCCGGGACTACCCACAATGAGCAGTTCTTC. Translating it yields CASSLRFAGTTHNEQFF.

This clone was seen only a few times. The chain carries TRBV4-2 and TRBJ1-3; TRBD1 aligns across 10 bases. Germline CDR1 and CDR2: LGHNA and YNFKEQ. Germline trimming cut 3 bases from V and 0 bases from J; bases unmatched to any gene: 8. There are 18 residues in the CDR3. The CDR3: CASSQYPGQGLSGNTIYF. CDR3 in DNA: TGTGCCAGCAGCCAGTACCCGGGACAGGGGCTCTCTGGAAACACCATATATTTT.

V gene TRBV5-1 combines with J gene TRBJ2-5, with TRBD1 matching over 11 bases. The V gene's germline CDR1 is SGHRS and CDR2 YFSETQ. This CDR3 is 16 amino acids long. The J segment lost 6 bases and the V segment lost 0 bases, leaving 7 bases of the junction unmatched. The DNA for the CDR3 is TGCGCCAGCAGCTTGGAAGGGACAGGGGGAATCAAGACCCAGTACTTC. It codes for CASSLEGTGGIKTQYF.

This clone was picked up a small number of times. The chain is built from TRBV18 and TRBJ1-1; D is unclear. Trimming removed 6 bases at V and 10 bases at J, with 12 bases between. The CDR3 extends over 11 amino acids. Germline V CDR1 and CDR2: KGHSH, LQKENI. In nucleotides, the CDR3 is TGTGCCAGCTCCCTGACGGGTAGAGCTTTCTTT. It yields the protein CASSLTGRAFF.

The genes are TRBV18 and TRBJ2-3, with a weak D call TRBD2 (5 bases). This CDR3 is 18 amino acids long. Germline V gene sequence: CDR1 KGHSH, CDR2 LQKENI. The ends were cut back, 2 bases at V and 3 bases at J, with 21 bases in the middle. In DNA form, the CDR3 reads TGTGCCAGCTCACCATGGTCCTCGGCGGGCACTGGTACAGATACGCAGTATTTT. It translates to CASSPWSSAGTGTDTQYF.

Details on this clone: A junction boundary mismatches the germline segment, possibly from a read error. This chain links TRBV7-7 with TRBJ1-5, with D unclear. Germline CDR1 is SSHAT and CDR2 is FNYEAQ (reference sequence). This CDR3 contains 12 residues. The CDR3 DNA sequence: TGTGCTAGCATCGAGCGGGGACAGCCCCAGCATTTT. It codes for CASIERGQPQHF.

The chain combines TRBV6-5 with TRBJ2-1; D is perhaps TRBD1 (6 bases). V gave up 6 bases and J gave up 6 bases, with 18 bases separating them. Germline V lookup: CDR1 MNHEY, CDR2 SVGAGI. The length of the CDR3 is 15 residues. The CDR3 region is CASSQGIPKLNEQFF. In DNA form, the CDR3 reads TGTGCCAGCAGCCAGGGGATTCCAAAACTCAATGAGCAGTTCTTC.

J is TRBJ2-1 and V is TRBV30, with TRBD1 as a possible D gene (7 bases). The germline V and J ends were trimmed by 7 bases and 3 bases, with 19 bases remaining between them. The CDR3 sequence is 15 residues long. From germline, CDR1 is GTSNPN and CDR2 SVGIG (reference sequence). The CDR3 DNA reads as TGTGCCTCCTATCGGGACAGCGGGTTCTACAATGAGCAGTTCTTC. This translates into CASYRDSGFYNEQFF.

The J gene is TRBJ2-7, the V gene TRBV11-2, with TRBD2 matching 10 bases. The trim removed 5 bases at V and 4 bases at J, leaving 11 bases unmatched. The germline V gene has CDR1 SGHAT and CDR2 FQNNGV. The CDR3 covers 16 residues. CDR3 in amino acids: CASSHSSSGSMYEQYF. The DNA of the CDR3 is TGTGCCAGCAGCCACTCTTCTAGCGGGAGCATGTACGAGCAGTACTTC.

V usage is TRBV2 and J usage is TRBJ2-3, with 9 bases identical to TRBD2. This CDR3 spans 14 amino acids. The V segment lost 8 bases and the J segment 6 bases; nucleotides outside the gene matches: 9. Germline CDR1 reads SNHLY; CDR2 reads FYNNEI. CDR3 sequence: CASGLGGRVDTQYF. Written as DNA, the CDR3 is TGTGCCAGCGGCCTGGGCGGGAGGGTTGATACGCAGTATTTT.

This clone turned up a few times. This sequence joins TRBV28 and TRBJ2-3, with 10 bases identical to TRBD2. Germline-derived CDR1 and CDR2 are MDHEN and SYDVKM. The ends lost 1 base at V and 1 base at J; junction bases unmatched: 2. The CDR3 has 16 amino acids. The CDR3 nucleotides are TGTGCCAGCAGTTTATCGCTAGCGGGGGGCACAGATACGCAGTATTTT. It yields the protein CASSLSLAGGTDTQYF.

This clone was seen only once. The V call is TRBV2, the J call TRBJ2-5, with D tentatively TRBD1 (6 bases). Germline lookup yields CDR1 SNHLY and CDR2 FYNNEI. The CDR3 runs to 14 residues. The V gene lost 6 bases and the J gene lost 1 base, with 12 bases spanning the gap. The DNA for the CDR3 is TGTGCCAGCAGAGAGGACAGATCCCAAGAGACCCAGTACTTC. Amino acid sequence: CASREDRSQETQYF.